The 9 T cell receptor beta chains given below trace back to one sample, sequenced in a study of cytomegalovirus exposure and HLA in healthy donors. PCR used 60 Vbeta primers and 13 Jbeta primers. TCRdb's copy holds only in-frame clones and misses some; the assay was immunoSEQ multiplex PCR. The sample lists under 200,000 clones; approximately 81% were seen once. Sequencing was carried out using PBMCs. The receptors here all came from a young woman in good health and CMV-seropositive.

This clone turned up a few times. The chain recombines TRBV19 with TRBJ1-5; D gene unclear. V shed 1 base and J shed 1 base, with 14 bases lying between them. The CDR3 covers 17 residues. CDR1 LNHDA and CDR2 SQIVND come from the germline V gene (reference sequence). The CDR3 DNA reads TGTGCCAGTAGTATAGGGCGGGGAGAAACGAGCAATCAGCCCCAGCATTTT. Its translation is CASSIGRGETSNQPQHF.

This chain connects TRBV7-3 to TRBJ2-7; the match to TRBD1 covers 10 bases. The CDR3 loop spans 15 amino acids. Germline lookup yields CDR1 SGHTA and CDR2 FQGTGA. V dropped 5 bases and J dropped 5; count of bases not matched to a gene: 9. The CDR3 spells CASSDRDRGDHEQYF. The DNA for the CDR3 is TGTGCCAGCAGCGACCGGGACAGGGGAGACCACGAGCAGTACTTC. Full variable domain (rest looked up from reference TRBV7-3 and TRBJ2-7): GAGVSQTPSNKVTEKGKYVELRCDPISGHTALYWYRQSLGQGPEFLIYFQGTGAADDSGLPNDRFFAVRPEGSVSTLKIQRTERGDSAVYLCASSDRDRGDHEQYFGPGTRLTVT.

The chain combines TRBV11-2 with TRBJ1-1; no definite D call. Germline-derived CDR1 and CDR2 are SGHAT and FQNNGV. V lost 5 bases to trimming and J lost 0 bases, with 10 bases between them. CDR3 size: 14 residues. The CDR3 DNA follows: TGTGCCAGCAGCGGACTGGAAGTGAACACTGAAGCTTTCTTT. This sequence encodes CASSGLEVNTEAFF. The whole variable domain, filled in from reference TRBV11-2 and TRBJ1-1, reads EAGVAQSPRYKIIEKRQSVAFWCNPISGHATLYWYQQILGQGPKLLIQFQNNGVVDDSQLPKDRFSAERLKGVDSTLKIQPAKLEDSAVYLCASSGLEVNTEAFFGQGTRLTVV.

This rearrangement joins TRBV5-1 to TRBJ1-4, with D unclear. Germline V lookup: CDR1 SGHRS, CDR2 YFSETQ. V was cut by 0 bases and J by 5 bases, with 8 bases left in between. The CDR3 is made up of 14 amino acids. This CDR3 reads CASSLARGNEKLFF. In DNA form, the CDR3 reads TGCGCCAGCAGCTTGGCCCGAGGGAATGAAAAACTGTTTTTT.

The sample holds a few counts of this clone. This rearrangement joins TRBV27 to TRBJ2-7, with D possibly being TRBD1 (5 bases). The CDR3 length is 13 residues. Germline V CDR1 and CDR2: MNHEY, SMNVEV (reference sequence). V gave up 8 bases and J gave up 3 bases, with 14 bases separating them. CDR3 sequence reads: CASPLRQHYEQYF. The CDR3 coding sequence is TGTGCCAGCCCCCTTAGACAGCACTACGAGCAGTACTTC.

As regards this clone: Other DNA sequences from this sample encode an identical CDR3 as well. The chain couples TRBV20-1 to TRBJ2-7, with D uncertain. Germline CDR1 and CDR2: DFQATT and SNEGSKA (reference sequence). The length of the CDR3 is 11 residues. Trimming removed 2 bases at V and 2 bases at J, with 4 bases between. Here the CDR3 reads CSARRAYEQYF. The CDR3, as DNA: TGCAGTGCTAGACGGGCCTACGAGCAGTACTTC.

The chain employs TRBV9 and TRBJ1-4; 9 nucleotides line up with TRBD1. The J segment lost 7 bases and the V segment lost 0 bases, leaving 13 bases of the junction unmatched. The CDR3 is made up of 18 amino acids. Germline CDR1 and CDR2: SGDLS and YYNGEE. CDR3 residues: CASSVGLAPTGGVEKLFF. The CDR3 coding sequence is TGTGCCAGCAGCGTAGGACTCGCTCCGACAGGGGGTGTTGAAAAACTGTTTTTT.

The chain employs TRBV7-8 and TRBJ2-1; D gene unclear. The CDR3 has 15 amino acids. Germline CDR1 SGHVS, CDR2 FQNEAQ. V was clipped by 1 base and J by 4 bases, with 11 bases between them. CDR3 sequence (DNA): TGTGCCAGCAGCTTAGGCCAAGCCGTATACAATGAGCAGTTCTTC. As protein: CASSLGQAVYNEQFF.

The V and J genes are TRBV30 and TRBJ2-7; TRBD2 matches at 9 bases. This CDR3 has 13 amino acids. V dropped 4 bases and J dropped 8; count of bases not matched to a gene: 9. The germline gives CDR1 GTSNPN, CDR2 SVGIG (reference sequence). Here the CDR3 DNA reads TGTGCCTGGATGGGGGCGGGGGGGCGTCAGCAGTACTTC. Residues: CAWMGAGGRQQYF.